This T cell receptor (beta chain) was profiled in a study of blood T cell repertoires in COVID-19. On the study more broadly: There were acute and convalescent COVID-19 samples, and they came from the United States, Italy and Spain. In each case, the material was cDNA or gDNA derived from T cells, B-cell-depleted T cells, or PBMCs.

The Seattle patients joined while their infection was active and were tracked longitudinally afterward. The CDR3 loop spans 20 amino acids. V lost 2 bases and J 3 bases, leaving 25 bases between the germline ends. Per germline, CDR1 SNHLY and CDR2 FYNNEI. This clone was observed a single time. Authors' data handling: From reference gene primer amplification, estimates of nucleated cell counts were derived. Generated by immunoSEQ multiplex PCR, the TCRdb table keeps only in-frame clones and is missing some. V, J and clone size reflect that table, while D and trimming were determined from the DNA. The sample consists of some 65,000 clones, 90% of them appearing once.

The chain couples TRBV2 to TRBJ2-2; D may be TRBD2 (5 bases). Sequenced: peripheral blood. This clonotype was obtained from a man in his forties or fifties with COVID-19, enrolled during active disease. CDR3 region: CASSEREQTPRGRDTGELFF. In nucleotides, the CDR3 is TGTGCCAGCAGTGAACGGGAACAGACTCCCCGGGGTAGGGACACCGGGGAGCTGTTTTTT.